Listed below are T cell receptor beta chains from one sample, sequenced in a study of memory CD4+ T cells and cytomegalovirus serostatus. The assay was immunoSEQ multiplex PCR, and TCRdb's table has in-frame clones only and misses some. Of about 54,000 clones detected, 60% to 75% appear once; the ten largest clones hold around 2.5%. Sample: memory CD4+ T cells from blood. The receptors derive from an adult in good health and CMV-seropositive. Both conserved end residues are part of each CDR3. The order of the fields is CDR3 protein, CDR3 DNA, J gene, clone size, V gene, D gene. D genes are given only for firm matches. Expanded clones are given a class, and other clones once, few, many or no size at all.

CDR3aa: CSVKGEGGEKLFF
CDR3nt: TGCAGCGTCAAAGGGGAGGGAGGTGAAAAACTGTTTTTT
j_gene: TRBJ1-4
abundance: .
v_gene: TRBV29-1
d_gene: .

CDR3aa: CASSTRQAGELFF
CDR3nt: TGTGCCAGTAGTACCAGACAGGCCGGGGAGCTGTTTTTT
j_gene: TRBJ2-2
abundance: .
v_gene: TRBV19
d_gene: .

CDR3aa: CASSPDRAAYTQYF
CDR3nt: TGTGCCAGCAGCCCGGACAGGGCGGCTTATACGCAGTATTTT
j_gene: TRBJ2-3
abundance: few
v_gene: TRBV5-5
d_gene: TRBD1

CDR3aa: CASSQTSGPLPSNEQFF
CDR3nt: TGCGCCAGCAGCCAAACTTCAGGGCCCTTACCCTCCAATGAGCAGTTCTTC
j_gene: TRBJ2-1
abundance: .
v_gene: TRBV4-3
d_gene: .

CDR3aa: CASSLGGSDRVAKNIQYF
CDR3nt: TGTGCCAGCAGCTTAGGAGGGTCGGACAGGGTAGCCAAAAACATTCAGTACTTC
j_gene: TRBJ2-4
abundance: few
v_gene: TRBV7-2
d_gene: TRBD1

CDR3aa: CASSIAGTGDGQPQHF
CDR3nt: TGTGCCAGTAGTATAGCCGGGACAGGGGATGGTCAGCCCCAGCATTTT
j_gene: TRBJ1-5
abundance: .
v_gene: TRBV19
d_gene: TRBD1

CDR3aa: CASSVVGLAGRNEQFF
CDR3nt: TGTGCCAGCAGCGTTGTAGGACTAGCGGGAAGGAATGAGCAGTTCTTC
j_gene: TRBJ2-1
abundance: once
v_gene: TRBV7-2
d_gene: TRBD2

CDR3aa: CASSIQGTNEKLFF
CDR3nt: TGTGCCAGCAGCATACAGGGGACTAATGAAAAACTGTTTTTT
j_gene: TRBJ1-4
abundance: .
v_gene: TRBV5-4
d_gene: TRBD1

CDR3aa: CASSIAGGSGGTQYF
CDR3nt: TGTGCCAGCAGCATAGCGGGGGGCTCAGGAGGGACCCAGTACTTC
j_gene: TRBJ2-5
abundance: .
v_gene: TRBV7-2
d_gene: TRBD2

CDR3aa: CASSEARTAMNTEAFF
CDR3nt: TGTGCCAGCAGCGAGGCCCGAACAGCTATGAACACTGAAGCTTTCTTT
j_gene: TRBJ1-1
abundance: .
v_gene: TRBV9
d_gene: .

CDR3aa: CASSLSGGIETQYF
CDR3nt: TGTGCCAGCAGTTTGTCAGGGGGCATAGAGACCCAGTACTTC
j_gene: TRBJ2-5
abundance: .
v_gene: TRBV28
d_gene: TRBD1

CDR3aa: CSAGLNTGELFF
CDR3nt: TGCAGCGCTGGACTTAACACCGGGGAGCTGTTTTTT
j_gene: TRBJ2-2
abundance: .
v_gene: TRBV29-1
d_gene: .

CDR3aa: CASSLRVRQDYNEQFF
CDR3nt: TGCGCCAGCAGCCTAAGGGTCCGCCAGGACTACAATGAGCAGTTCTTC
j_gene: TRBJ2-1
abundance: .
v_gene: TRBV4-1
d_gene: .

CDR3aa: CASSRQLGQGARNEQFF
CDR3nt: TGTGCCAGCAGCCGCCAGCTCGGACAGGGGGCGAGGAATGAGCAGTTCTTC
j_gene: TRBJ2-1
abundance: .
v_gene: TRBV7-8
d_gene: TRBD1